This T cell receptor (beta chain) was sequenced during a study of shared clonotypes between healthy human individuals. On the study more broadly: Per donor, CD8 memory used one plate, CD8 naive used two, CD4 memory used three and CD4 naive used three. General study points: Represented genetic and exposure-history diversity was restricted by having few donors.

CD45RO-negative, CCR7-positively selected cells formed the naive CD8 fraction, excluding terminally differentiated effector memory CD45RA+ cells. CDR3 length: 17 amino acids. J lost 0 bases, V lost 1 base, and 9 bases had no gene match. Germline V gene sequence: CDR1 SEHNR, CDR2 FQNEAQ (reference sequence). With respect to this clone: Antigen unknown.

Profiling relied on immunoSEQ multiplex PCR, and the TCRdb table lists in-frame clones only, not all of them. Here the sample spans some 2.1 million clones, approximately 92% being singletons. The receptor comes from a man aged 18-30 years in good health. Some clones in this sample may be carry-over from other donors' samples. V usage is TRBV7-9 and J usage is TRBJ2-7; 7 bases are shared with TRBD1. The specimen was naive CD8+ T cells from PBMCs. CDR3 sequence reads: CASSLVGTEDRSYEQYF. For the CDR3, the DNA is TGTGCCAGCAGCTTAGTGGGGACAGAGGATCGCTCCTACGAGCAGTACTTC.